A single sample is the source of the 22 T cell receptor beta chains below, sequenced in a study of cytomegalovirus exposure and HLA in healthy donors. With 60 Vbeta and 13 Jbeta primers, the PCR was carried out. Produced via immunoSEQ multiplex PCR; TCRdb's table is partial and in-frame only. The profile shows some 190,000 clones, about 85% of them singletons. Sample: PBMCs. The receptors were sampled from a woman in her forties or fifties in good health and CMV-seronegative.

This chain joins TRBV7-9 and TRBJ1-2; TRBD1 agrees at 8 bases. The CDR3 runs 13 residues. V lost 3 bases and J lost 8; bases outside the gene matches: 5. Per the germline V gene, CDR1 is SEHNR and CDR2 is FQNEAQ (reference sequence). CDR3 bases: TGTGCCAGCAGCTTGATAAACAGGGGGGGCTACACCTTC. It encodes CASSLINRGGYTF.

This chain uses TRBV11-3 with TRBJ1-2; 7 positions agree with TRBD1. CDR3 length: 17 residues. Germline V CDR1 and CDR2: SGHNT, YENEEA. V lost 6 bases and J lost 3; bases outside the gene matches: 16. The CDR3, as DNA: TGTGCCAGCAGGAGGTTAAATCGCCTGCAGGGGGACTATGGCTACACCTTC. Protein product: CASRRLNRLQGDYGYTF.

This clone was picked up a small number of times. The gene calls are TRBV7-9 and TRBJ1-2, with no clear D. Germline V gives CDR1 SEHNR, CDR2 FQNEAQ (reference sequence). CDR3 length: 16 residues. With 5 bases removed from V and 2 bases from J, the gap between germline ends came to 18 bases. CDR3 residues: CASSPGAGNFNYGYTF. Written as DNA, the CDR3 is TGTGCCAGCAGCCCGGGCGCGGGCAACTTCAACTATGGCTACACCTTC. Full variable domain (rest looked up from reference TRBV7-9 and TRBJ1-2): DTGVSQNPRHKITKRGQNVTFRCDPISEHNRLYWYRQTLGQGPEFLTYFQNEAQLEKSRLLSDRFSAERPKGSFSTLEIQRTEQGDSAMYLCASSPGAGNFNYGYTFGSGTRLTVV.

The V call is TRBV5-1, the J call TRBJ1-1, with unresolved D. CDR3 length equals 13 residues. Germline V gene data show CDR1 as SGHRS and CDR2 as YFSETQ. Trimming removed 0 bases from V and 3 bases from J, with 6 bases in between. CDR3 nucleotides: TGCGCCAGCAGCTTGGCCCGGGACACTGAAGCTTTCTTT. This encodes CASSLARDTEAFF. Drawing the rest from reference TRBV5-1 and TRBJ1-1, the complete variable domain is KAGVTQTPRYLIKTRGQQVTLSCSPISGHRSVSWYQQTPGQGLQFLFEYFSETQRNKGNFPGRFSGRQFSNSRSEMNVSTLELGDSALYLCASSLARDTEAFFGQGTRLTVV.

The chain employs TRBV6-5 and TRBJ1-2; 8 bases fit TRBD1. CDR3 length: 16 amino acids. V lost 1 base, J lost 7 bases, and 11 bases stayed unmatched. Per germline, CDR1 MNHEY and CDR2 SVGAGI. DNA for the CDR3: TGTGCCAGCAGTTACTTGCCCGACAGGGGAGGCTTTGGCTACACCTTC. As protein: CASSYLPDRGGFGYTF.

The chain links TRBV27 to TRBJ2-2, with no clear D. V was cut by 3 bases and J by 6 bases, with 11 bases left in between. The CDR3 loop spans 14 amino acids. The germline gives CDR1 MNHEY, CDR2 SMNVEV (reference sequence). As DNA, the CDR3 is TGTGCCAGCAGTTTGTCCTGGGCTGCCGGGGAGCTGTTTTTT. Its translation: CASSLSWAAGELFF.

V usage is TRBV11-3 and J usage is TRBJ2-1, with 8 bases that match TRBD1. The CDR3 is made up of 16 amino acids. The trim removed 4 bases at V and 6 bases at J, leaving 11 bases unmatched. The germline V gene encodes CDR1 SGHNT and CDR2 YENEEA. CDR3 DNA: TGTGCCAGCAGCTCTACCCTTGGACAGGGCTCCAATGAGCAGTTCTTC. Translation gives CASSSTLGQGSNEQFF. Full variable domain (missing parts from reference TRBV11-3 and TRBJ2-1): EAGVVQSPRYKIIEKKQPVAFWCNPISGHNTLYWYLQNLGQGPELLIRYENEEAVDDSQLPKDRFSAERLKGVDSTLKIQPAELGDSAVYLCASSSTLGQGSNEQFFGPGTRLTVL.

The CDR3 region is CASRDRVDEQFF. In nucleotides, the CDR3 is TGTGCCAGCAGGGACAGGGTCGATGAGCAGTTCTTC. V is TRBV6-5 and J is TRBJ2-1; 8 bases align to TRBD1. The CDR3 runs 12 residues. V lost 6 bases and J lost 8; bases outside the gene matches: 3. CDR1 MNHEY and CDR2 SVGAGI come from the germline V gene.

This clone occurred once. DNA for the CDR3: TGTGCCAGCTCACCAGACAGGGCCATGAACACTGAAGCTTTCTTT. Translation: CASSPDRAMNTEAFF. The chain couples TRBV18 to TRBJ1-1, with 7 bases identical to TRBD1. Germline V CDR1 and CDR2: KGHSH, LQKENI. After removal of 2 bases from V and 0 bases from J, the junction contained 3 bases not matched to a gene. This CDR3 contains 15 residues.

This chain links TRBV5-8 with TRBJ2-3; the match to TRBD1 covers 7 bases. Germline CDR1 reads SGHTS; CDR2 reads YDEGEE. V dropped 0 bases and J dropped 4; count of bases not matched to a gene: 5. The CDR3 length is 15 residues. The CDR3 DNA reads TGTGCCAGCAGCTTGGAGGGGGCTGGAGCAGATACGCAGTATTTT. Encoded protein: CASSLEGAGADTQYF.

The chain joins TRBV6-5 to TRBJ2-3; 8 bases line up with TRBD1. Trimming removed 7 bases from V and 9 bases from J; junction bases left unmatched: 12. The CDR3 contains 14 residues. Germline values: CDR1 MNHEY, CDR2 SVGAGI. The CDR3 DNA reads TGTGCCAGCAACCCAGGGGGCGGGCGGAAGACGCAGTATTTT. Residues: CASNPGGGRKTQYF.

Concerning this clone: The junction shows a germline mismatch at one end, possibly a read error. The genes are TRBV4-3 and TRBJ2-7; 8 bases fit TRBD1. Germline loops: CDR1 LGHNA, CDR2 YSLEER. The CDR3 covers 13 residues. The CDR3, as DNA: TGCGCCAGCAGCCCTAATCTAGGGGGACAGGCTCACTTC. Protein product: CASSPNLGGQAHF.

The J gene is TRBJ1-1, the V gene TRBV5-4; tentative D call: TRBD1 (6 bases). Per the germline V gene, CDR1 is SGHNT and CDR2 is YYREEE (reference sequence). V was shortened by 6 bases and J by 5 bases, with 17 bases between the two germline ends. This CDR3 has 14 residues. The CDR3 nucleotides are TGTGCCAGCACCCTTGGGGGGGGGCGTACTGAAGCTTTCTTT. Its protein is CASTLGGGRTEAFF.

The rearrangement uses TRBV11-2 and TRBJ2-7; the D is unclear. Looked up from germline, CDR1 is SGHAT and CDR2 is FQNNGV. The CDR3 length is 13 residues. The V end lost 4 bases, the J end lost 2 bases, and 9 bases lay between the germline ends. CDR3 amino acids: CASSSVLTYEQYF. CDR3 bases: TGTGCCAGCAGCTCCGTACTCACCTACGAGCAGTACTTC.

The V gene is TRBV7-9, the J gene TRBJ2-7; D is undetermined. The germline V gene encodes CDR1 SEHNR and CDR2 FQNEAQ (reference sequence). CDR3 length: 13 amino acids. With 6 bases removed from V and 2 bases from J, the gap between germline ends came to 11 bases. The CDR3: CASSLGATYEQYF. The CDR3 DNA follows: TGTGCCAGCAGTCTGGGCGCGACCTACGAGCAGTACTTC.

About this clone itself: One junction end does not reproduce the germline sequence, and a read error may be involved. The sample holds other DNA sequences that translate to the same CDR3. The chain links TRBV6-5 to TRBJ2-1, with a tentative D call TRBD1 (5 bases). The CDR3 has 13 amino acids. CDR1 is MNHEY, CDR2 SVGAGI, per germline. The chain's CDR3 is CASSYKGYNEQFF. The CDR3 DNA reads as TGTGCCAGCAGTTATAAGGGGTACAATGAGCAATTCTTC.

The gene calls are TRBV2 and TRBJ2-3; possibly TRBD1 for D (5 bases). The CDR3 sequence is 14 residues long. The V gene's germline CDR1 is SNHLY and CDR2 FYNNEI. The ends were cut back, 2 bases at V and 3 bases at J, with 9 bases in the middle. The CDR3 loop is CASSEIQGTDTQYF. The CDR3 region has the DNA TGTGCCAGCAGTGAAATCCAGGGAACAGATACGCAGTATTTT.

This clone was seen only a few times. The J gene is TRBJ1-1, the V gene TRBV10-3; a weak D match, TRBD1 (6 bases). Trimming shortened V by 6 bases and J by 1 base, and 9 bases separated the two germline ends. CDR3 size: 13 residues. Germline CDR1 is ENHRY and CDR2 is SYGVKD. Here the CDR3 DNA reads TGTGCCATCAGCTTACAGGGGAACACTGAAGCTTTCTTT. It translates to CAISLQGNTEAFF.

Here the CDR3 DNA reads TGTGCCAGCAGCTTCCCTTCAGGGGGCAGAACAGATACGCAGTATTTT. Translated: CASSFPSGGRTDTQYF. V is TRBV5-4 and J is TRBJ2-3, with 8 bases lining up with TRBD1. V lost 2 bases to trimming and J lost 3 bases; unmatched junction nucleotides: 8. CDR1 and CDR2 from the germline V gene are SGHNT and YYREEE (reference sequence). The CDR3 is 16 residues long.

The chain joins TRBV19 to TRBJ1-4; D not resolved. Germline CDR1 is LNHDA and CDR2 is SQIVND (reference sequence). V shed 1 base and J shed 5 bases, with 11 bases lying between them. The CDR3 spans 15 residues. The CDR3: CASSIVADLNEKLFF. In DNA form, the CDR3 reads TGTGCCAGTAGTATAGTGGCGGACTTGAATGAAAAACTGTTTTTT.

The chain joins TRBV7-3 to TRBJ2-1, with 7 bases that match TRBD2. The CDR3 is 15 amino acids. CDR1 SGHTA and CDR2 FQGTGA come from the germline V gene. J gave up 7 bases and V 2 bases, and 8 bases lay outside the gene matches. The CDR3 coding sequence is TGTGCCAGCAGCTTATATGCGGGAGAAAAGAATGAGCAGTTCTTC. Its protein product is CASSLYAGEKNEQFF.

The chain is built from TRBV7-2 and TRBJ1-5; TRBD1 aligns across 9 bases. CDR1 and CDR2 (germline): SGHTA, FQGNSA. The J segment lost 9 bases and the V segment lost 4 bases, leaving 7 bases of the junction unmatched. The CDR3 runs to 14 residues. As DNA, the CDR3 is TGTGCCAGCAGCTCGGGACAGGGTCAGTTGCCCCAGCATTTT. Translated: CASSSGQGQLPQHF.